Listed below are T cell receptor beta chains from one sample, sequenced in a study of cytomegalovirus exposure and HLA in healthy donors. Using immunoSEQ multiplex PCR, the repertoire was profiled, and TCRdb retains in-frame clones only, with some absent. The sample lists around 120,000 clones; 55% to 75% were seen once. The sample taken for sequencing was PBMCs. All receptors derive from a human donor in good health. The CDR3 runs from the conserved cysteine through the conserved F or W. The order of the fields is D gene, V gene, J gene, clone size, CDR3 DNA, CDR3 protein. D genes are given only for firm matches. Clone size is shown for a subset of rows, as once, few, many or a class of expanded clone.

TRBD2	TRBV5-4	TRBJ2-5	NA	TGTGCCAGCAGCTTGCTAGCGGGGGGGTTTGAGACCCAGTACTTC	CASSLLAGGFETQYF
TRBD2	TRBV10-3	TRBJ2-7	NA	TGTGCCATCAGAGAAAAGGGGACTAGCGGGAGCGAGCAGTACTTC	CAIREKGTSGSEQYF
TRBD1	TRBV7-9	TRBJ2-5	NA	TGTTCCAGCAGTGGGACAGGGGAGACCCAGTACTTC	CSSSGTGETQYF
NA	TRBV7-9	TRBJ1-4	NA	TGTGCCAGCAGCTTAGCGGGAAGGGGCCCGAATGAAAAACTGTTTTTT	CASSLAGRGPNEKLFF
NA	TRBV11-2	TRBJ2-7	NA	TGTGCCAGCAGCTTGTGGGGAGAACGGGAGCAGTACTTC	CASSLWGEREQYF
TRBD1	TRBV4-1	TRBJ1-2	few	TGCGCCAGCAGCGCGACAGGGAGGCGGAACTATGGCTACACCTTC	CASSATGRRNYGYTF
NA	TRBV6-5	TRBJ2-1	NA	TGTGCCAGCAGTTACGTGGGCAGAAACAATGAGCAGTTCTTC	CASSYVGRNNEQFF
TRBD1	TRBV19	TRBJ2-3	NA	TGTGCCAGTAGTGAGTTAGGACAGGGCCCAGATACGCAGTATTTT	CASSELGQGPDTQYF
TRBD1	TRBV10-3	TRBJ2-7	NA	TGTGCCATCAGTGAAACAGGGGGGCTCGACGAGCAGTACTTC	CAISETGGLDEQYF
TRBD1	TRBV27	TRBJ1-5	NA	TGTGCCAGCGCCCAGGGGGGTGGGCGCAATCAGCCCCAGCATTTT	CASAQGGGRNQPQHF